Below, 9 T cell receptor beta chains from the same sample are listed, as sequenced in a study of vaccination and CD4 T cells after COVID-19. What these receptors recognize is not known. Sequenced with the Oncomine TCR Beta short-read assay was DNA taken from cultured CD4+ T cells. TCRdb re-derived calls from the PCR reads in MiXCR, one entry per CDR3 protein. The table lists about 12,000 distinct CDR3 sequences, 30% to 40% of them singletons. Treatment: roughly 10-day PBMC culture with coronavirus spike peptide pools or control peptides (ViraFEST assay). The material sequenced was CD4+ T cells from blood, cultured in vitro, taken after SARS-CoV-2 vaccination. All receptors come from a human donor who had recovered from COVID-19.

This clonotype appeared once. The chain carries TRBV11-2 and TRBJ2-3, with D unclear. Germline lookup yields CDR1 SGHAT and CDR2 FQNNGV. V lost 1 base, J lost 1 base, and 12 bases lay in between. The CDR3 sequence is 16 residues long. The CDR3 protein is CASSLGQARGTDTQYF. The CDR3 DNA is TGTGCCAGCAGCTTAGGTCAGGCTAGGGGCACAGATACGCAGTATTTT. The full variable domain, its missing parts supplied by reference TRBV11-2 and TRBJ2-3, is EAGVAQSPRYKIIEKRQSVAFWCNPISGHATLYWYQQILGQGPKLLIQFQNNGVVDDSQLPKDRFSAERLKGVDSTLKIQPAKLEDSAVYLCASSLGQARGTDTQYFGPGTRLTVL.

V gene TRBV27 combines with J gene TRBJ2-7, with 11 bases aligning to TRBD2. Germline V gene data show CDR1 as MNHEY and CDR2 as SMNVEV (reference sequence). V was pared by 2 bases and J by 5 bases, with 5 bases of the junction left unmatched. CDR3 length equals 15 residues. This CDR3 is CASSLRTSGRDEQYF. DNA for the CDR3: TGTGCCAGCAGTTTACGCACTAGCGGGAGAGACGAGCAGTACTTC.

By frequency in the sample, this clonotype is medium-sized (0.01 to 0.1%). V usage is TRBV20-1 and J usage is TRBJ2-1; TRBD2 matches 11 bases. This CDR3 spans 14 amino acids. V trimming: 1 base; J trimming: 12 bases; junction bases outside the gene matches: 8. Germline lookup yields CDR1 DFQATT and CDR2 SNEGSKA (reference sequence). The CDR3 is CSARGLAGGSGQFF. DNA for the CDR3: TGCAGTGCTAGAGGGCTAGCGGGAGGTTCAGGGCAGTTCTTC.

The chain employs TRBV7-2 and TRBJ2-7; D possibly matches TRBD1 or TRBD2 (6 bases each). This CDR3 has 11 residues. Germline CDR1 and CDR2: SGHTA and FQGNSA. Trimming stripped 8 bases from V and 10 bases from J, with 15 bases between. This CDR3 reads CASARVGGQYF. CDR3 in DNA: TGTGCCAGCGCCCGTGTGGGGGGCCAGTACTTC.

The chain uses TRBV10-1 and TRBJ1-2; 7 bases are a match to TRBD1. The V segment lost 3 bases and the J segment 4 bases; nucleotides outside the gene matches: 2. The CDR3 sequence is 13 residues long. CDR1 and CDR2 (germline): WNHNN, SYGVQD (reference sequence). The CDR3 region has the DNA TGCGCCAGCAGTGAAGACAGGGCCTATGGCTACACCTTC. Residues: CASSEDRAYGYTF.

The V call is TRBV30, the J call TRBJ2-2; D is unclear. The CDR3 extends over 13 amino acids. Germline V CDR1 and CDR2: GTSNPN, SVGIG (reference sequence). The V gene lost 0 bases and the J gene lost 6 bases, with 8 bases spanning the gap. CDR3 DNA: TGTGCCTGGAGTGTACATACCCCCGGGGAGCTGTTTTTT. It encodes CAWSVHTPGELFF.

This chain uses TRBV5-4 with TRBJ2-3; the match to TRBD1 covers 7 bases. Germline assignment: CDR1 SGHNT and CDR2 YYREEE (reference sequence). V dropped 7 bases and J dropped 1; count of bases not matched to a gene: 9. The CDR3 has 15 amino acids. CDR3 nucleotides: TGTGCCAGCGGCAAAACCGGGACAGGCACAGATACGCAGTATTTT. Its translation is CASGKTGTGTDTQYF.

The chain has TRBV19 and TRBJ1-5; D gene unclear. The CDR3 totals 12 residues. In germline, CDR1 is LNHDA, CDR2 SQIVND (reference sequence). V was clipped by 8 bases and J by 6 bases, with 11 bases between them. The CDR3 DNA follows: TGTGCCAGTGGAGTCACCGGTCAGCCCCAGCATTTT. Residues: CASGVTGQPQHF.

The CDR3 bases are TGTGCCAGCAGCCAAACGGGCAGGGGCCAAGGTAGCAATCAGCCCCAGCATTTT. It yields the protein CASSQTGRGQGSNQPQHF. J is TRBJ1-5 and V is TRBV7-2, with D possibly being TRBD1 (6 bases). CDR3 length equals 18 residues. Trimming took 5 bases from V and 0 from J, leaving 20 bases between them. The V gene's germline CDR1 is SGHTA and CDR2 FQGNSA.